This is a list of T cell receptor beta chains from one sample in a study of control samples from healthy donors and cancer patients. Profiling relied on immunoSEQ multiplex PCR, and the TCRdb table lists in-frame clones only, not all of them. The sample holds about 170,000 clones, about 90% seen once. The specimen sequenced was blood. The receptors come from a woman in her twenties or thirties in good health. Both conserved end residues are part of each CDR3. Each record gives: V gene, clone size, D gene, J gene, CDR3 DNA, CDR3 protein. The D gene is left open where the match is weak. Expanded clones get a size class; other rows say once, few or many, or leave the size out.

V: TRBV5-6; size: .; D: .; J: TRBJ1-2; DNA: TGTGCCAGCAGCGATGGACAGCTCCTTGGCTACACCTTC; CDR3: CASSDGQLLGYTF
V: TRBV9; size: .; D: .; J: TRBJ2-2; DNA: TGTGCCAGCACCCTAGGGTCCCAGGGGTTATCCGGGGAGCTGTTTTTT; CDR3: CASTLGSQGLSGELFF
V: TRBV24-1; size: once; D: .; J: TRBJ2-5; DNA: TGTGCCACCAGTGACCCCGGGGGCCAAGAGACCCAGTACTTC; CDR3: CATSDPGGQETQYF
V: TRBV7-9; size: .; D: .; J: TRBJ2-5; DNA: TGTGCCAGCAGTAGAGGGACCCAGTACTTC; CDR3: CASSRGTQYF
V: TRBV11-2; size: .; D: TRBD2; J: TRBJ2-3; DNA: TGTGCCAGCAGCCGAAGCGGGGGGTTCACAGATACGCAGTATTTT; CDR3: CASSRSGGFTDTQYF
V: TRBV5-4; size: .; D: TRBD1; J: TRBJ1-2; DNA: TGTGCCAGCAGCGGCGAGGACAGGGGAAGGCGAGGCTACACCTTC; CDR3: CASSGEDRGRRGYTF
V: TRBV27; size: .; D: .; J: TRBJ1-1; DNA: TGTGCCAGCAGTTTGTGGGGACCAAACACTGAAGCTTTCTTT; CDR3: CASSLWGPNTEAFF
V: TRBV24-1; size: .; D: .; J: TRBJ2-2; DNA: TGTGCCACTCAGCGGGCCTCCACCGGGGAGCTGTTTTTT; CDR3: CATQRASTGELFF
V: TRBV7-9; size: .; D: .; J: TRBJ2-3; DNA: TGTGCCAGCAGCCGACTATCTCGCACAGATACGCAGTATTTT; CDR3: CASSRLSRTDTQYF
V: TRBV11-2; size: .; D: TRBD1; J: TRBJ1-6; DNA: TGTGCCAGCAGCACCCTAGGACAGGGGCCTGGGAGTTCACCCCTCCACTTT; CDR3: CASSTLGQGPGSSPLHF
V: TRBV6-5; size: .; D: .; J: TRBJ1-1; DNA: TGTGCCAGCAGAAAGGACGGAATGAACACTGAAGCTTTCTTT; CDR3: CASRKDGMNTEAFF